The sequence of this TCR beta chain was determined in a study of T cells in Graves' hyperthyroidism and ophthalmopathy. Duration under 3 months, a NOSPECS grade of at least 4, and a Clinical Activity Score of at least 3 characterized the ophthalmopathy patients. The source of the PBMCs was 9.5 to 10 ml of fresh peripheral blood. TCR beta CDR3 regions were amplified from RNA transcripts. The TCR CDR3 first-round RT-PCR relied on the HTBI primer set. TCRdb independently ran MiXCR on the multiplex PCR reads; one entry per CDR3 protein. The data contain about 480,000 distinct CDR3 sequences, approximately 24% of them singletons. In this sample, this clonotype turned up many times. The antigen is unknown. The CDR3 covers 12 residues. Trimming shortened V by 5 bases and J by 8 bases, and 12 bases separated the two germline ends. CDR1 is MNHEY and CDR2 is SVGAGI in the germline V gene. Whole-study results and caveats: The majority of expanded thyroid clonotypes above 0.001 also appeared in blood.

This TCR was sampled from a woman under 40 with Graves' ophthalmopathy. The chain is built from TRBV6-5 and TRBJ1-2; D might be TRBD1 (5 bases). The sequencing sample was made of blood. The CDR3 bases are TGTGCCAGCAGTCGGACACCGCTGGGCTACACCTTC. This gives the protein CASSRTPLGYTF.